This T cell receptor (beta chain) was found in a study of blood T cells in healthy people across ages. No fewer than 6 million PBMCs went into each sample. In regard to this clonotype: Its antigen is currently unknown.

The study, taken as a whole, reports: Aged donors had fewer naive CD4+ cells and lower diversity than long-lived donors. The unsorted PBMCs prevented any conclusive comparison of naive versus antigen-experienced cells.

The CDR3 covers 14 residues. Looked up from germline, CDR1 is LGHNA and CDR2 is YNFKEQ. V shed 1 base and J shed 4 bases, with 10 bases lying between them. Next came a second PCR, run for roughly 6 to 11 cycles, which used a sample-barcoded 5' primer along with a J-beta primer mix. Every cDNA molecule carried a tag from a template-switch adaptor bearing 12 random nucleotides. A single record per CDR3 protein comes from TCRdb applying MiXCR to the 5' RACE reads. The sample includes about 670,000 distinct CDR3 sequences, approximately 52% of them seen just once. This sequence joins TRBV4-2 and TRBJ2-5; D not resolved. The TCR comes from a woman older than 75 in good health. Sequencing was performed on blood. The CDR3 DNA reads as TGTGCCAGCAGCCAAGTGACCACCAGAGAGACCCAGTACTTC. Encoded protein: CASSQVTTRETQYF.